This T cell receptor beta chain was sequenced for a study of T cell responses to AZD1222 COVID-19 vaccine. Only in-frame clones appear in the TCRdb table, and some are missing; sequencing was by immunoSEQ multiplex PCR. The sample contains more than 85,000 clones, about four fifths of which appear only once. The CDR3 contains 13 residues. Germline CDR1 reads SGHTS; CDR2 reads YDEGEE. J gave up 8 bases and V 5 bases, and 9 bases lay outside the gene matches. The receptor was isolated from an adult in good health. The V and J genes are TRBV5-8 and TRBJ1-2; 7 bases map to TRBD1. The material was peripheral blood, obtained on day 0 of AZD1222 vaccination. As DNA, the CDR3 is TGTGCCAGCAGTGTGACAGGGACCGGAGGCTACACCTTC. Its protein is CASSVTGTGGYTF.